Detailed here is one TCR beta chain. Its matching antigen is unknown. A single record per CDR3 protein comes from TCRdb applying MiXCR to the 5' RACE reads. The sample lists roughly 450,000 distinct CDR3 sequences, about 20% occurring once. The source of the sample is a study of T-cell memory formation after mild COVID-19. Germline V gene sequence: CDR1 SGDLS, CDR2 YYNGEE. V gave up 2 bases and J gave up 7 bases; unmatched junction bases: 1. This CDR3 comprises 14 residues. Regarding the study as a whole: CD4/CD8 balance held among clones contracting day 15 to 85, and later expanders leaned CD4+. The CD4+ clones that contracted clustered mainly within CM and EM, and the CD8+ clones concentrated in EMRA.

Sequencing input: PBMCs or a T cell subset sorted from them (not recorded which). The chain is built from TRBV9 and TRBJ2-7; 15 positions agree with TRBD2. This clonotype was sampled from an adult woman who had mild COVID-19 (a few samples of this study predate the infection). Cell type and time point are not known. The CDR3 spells CASSVGTSGREQYF. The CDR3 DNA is TGTGCCAGCAGCGTCGGGACTAGCGGGAGGGAGCAGTACTTC.